This is a list of T cell receptor beta chains from one sample in a study of T-cell reconstitution after alpha-beta-depleted transplantation in children. Using its own MiXCR run on the PCR reads, TCRdb lists one record per CDR3 protein. Among around 480,000 distinct CDR3 sequences listed, 30% to 35% were seen once. Sample: PBMCs from the stem cell graft donor, taken from the stem cell graft. Receptors originate from a human donor who donated a stem cell graft to a child with aplastic anemia. CDR3s leave out the opening cysteine and the closing phenylalanine or tryptophan.

J gene,V gene,CDR3 protein
TRBJ1-2,TRBV20-1,SAGIRSNYGYT
TRBJ2-1,TRBV20-1,SAGRLAGGGNEQF
TRBJ1-5,TRBV12-3/TRBV12-4,ASNITGTGKRCQPQH
TRBJ2-2,TRBV12-3/TRBV12-4,ASSLQGGTGELF
TRBJ1-1,TRBV5-6,ASSFWDRGLGTEAF
TRBJ1-4,TRBV11-2,ASSLDWDSMATNEKLF
TRBJ1-2,TRBV10-3,AITGSSGTTSGYP
TRBJ1-4,TRBV12-3/TRBV12-4,ASRETGATNEKLF
TRBJ2-2,TRBV5-1,ASSGWTGLNTGELF
TRBJ2-1,TRBV7-2,ASSLVTGRGNEQF
TRBJ1-1,TRBV9,ASSVDSSSTEAF
TRBJ1-1,TRBV11-1,ASSRTGAAWGTEAF
TRBJ2-7,TRBV5-1,ASSLGLASSYEQY
TRBJ2-3,TRBV7-2,ASSPQGSWTDTQY
TRBJ2-1,TRBV5-1,ASSLVVAPDNEQF
TRBJ1-1,TRBV5-6,ASSLTPEVAF
TRBJ1-1,TRBV28,ASSLLGSFYTEAF
TRBJ2-7,TRBV7-2,ASSSRQTVAYEQY
TRBJ2-4,TRBV27,ASSSGTSGKNIQY
TRBJ2-1,TRBV5-1,ASSYEPRNEQF
TRBJ1-5,TRBV30,AWSFGGRSQPQH
TRBJ2-7,TRBV18,ASSPVPGQGHEQY
TRBJ1-1,TRBV15,ATSRVLRGDTEAF
TRBJ2-2,TRBV7-3,ASSWGQGTGELF
TRBJ2-5,TRBV25-1,ASSRPGQETQY
TRBJ2-1,TRBV5-1,ASSLEPYNEQF
TRBJ2-3,TRBV20-1,SARFSWAASSTDTQY
TRBJ1-3,TRBV5-6,ASSSITSSGNTIY
TRBJ1-1,TRBV20-1,SASRPRDYTEAF
TRBJ2-7,TRBV27,ASSRDISYEQY
TRBJ2-5,TRBV12-3/TRBV12-4,ASRTGMETQY
TRBJ2-1,TRBV6-1,ASRELAGTQYRQF
TRBJ1-1,TRBV12-3/TRBV12-4,ASPAPGQRDTEAF
TRBJ2-1,TRBV5-1,ASSAGTPRVSEQF
TRBJ2-3,TRBV5-1,ASSLVSGSASTDTQY
TRBJ2-5,TRBV5-1,ASGYQGPQY
TRBJ2-3,TRBV7-9,ASSPRLAMDTQY
TRBJ1-1,TRBV12-3/TRBV12-4,ASSHRTGKLDTEAF
TRBJ2-6,TRBV6-1,ASTRTRPSGANVLT
TRBJ1-6,TRBV5-1,ASSPQDYNSPLH
TRBJ2-3,TRBV5-1,ASSLARVAGGSDTQY
TRBJ2-1,TRBV5-4,ASSLTSGGVEQF
TRBJ1-1,TRBV7-2,ASTRQSTMNTEAF
TRBJ2-2,TRBV30,AWSVQHRGRGELF
TRBJ2-5,TRBV28,ASSFSWAQETQY